This T cell receptor beta chain is from a study of blood T cell repertoires in COVID-19. Study information: COVID-19 samples from acute and convalescent phases originated in the United States, Italy and Spain.

The CDR3 consists of 15 residues. Germline-derived CDR1 and CDR2 are ENHRY and SYGVKD. V shed 3 bases and J 5 bases; nucleotides not matched to a gene: 6. Only in-frame clones appear in the TCRdb table, and some are missing; sequencing was by immunoSEQ multiplex PCR. The table lists about 240,000 clones, around four fifths of them singletons. The specimen sequenced was peripheral blood. The V call is TRBV10-3, the J call TRBJ2-5; the match to TRBD1 covers 10 bases. This receptor was obtained from a man under 40 who had recovered from COVID-19. CDR3 DNA: TGTGCCATCAGTGATCGGGGGGGACAGGGGGAGACCCAGTACTTC. This codes for CAISDRGGQGETQYF.